The 4 T cell receptor beta chains given below trace back to one sample, sequenced in a study of Ad26.COV2.S vaccination and SARS-CoV-2 variants. Treatment specified: about 20 received Ad26.COV2.S at low or high dose, single or two shots; 5 received placebo; per-sample allocation not given. Specimen acquisition occurred on day 63 following the initial vaccine or placebo injection. Sequencing was performed with immunoSEQ multiplex PCR; in TCRdb, only in-frame clones are kept and a portion is missing. The sample gives fewer than 500,000 clones, 75% to 95% of which show up once; 10% to 15% is in the top ten. Sequencing was performed on peripheral blood, taken in a trial of Ad26.COV2.S vaccine versus placebo. All receptors come from a person aged 18 to 65 who received the Ad26.COV2.S COVID-19 vaccine or a placebo.

This sequence joins TRBV7-6 and TRBJ2-7, with 7 bases aligning to TRBD1. The CDR3 spans 16 residues. Trimming at V came to 4 bases and at J to 2 bases, leaving 11 bases not matched to a gene. CDR1 and CDR2 from the germline V gene are SGHVS and FNYEAQ. Written as DNA, the CDR3 is TGTGCCAGCAGCTCGGGAAACAGGGGTCCCCCCTACGAGCAGTACTTC. Its translation: CASSSGNRGPPYEQYF. The complete variable domain, with remaining parts taken from reference TRBV7-6 and TRBJ2-7, reads GAGVSQSPRYKVTKRGQDVALRCDPISGHVSLYWYRQALGQGPEFLTYFNYEAQQDKSGLPNDRFSAERPEGSISTLTIQRTEQRDSAMYRCASSSGNRGPPYEQYFGPGTRLTVT.

This clone was seen a single time. This sequence joins TRBV7-2 and TRBJ2-7; D is unresolved. V lost 0 bases to trimming and J lost 10 bases, with 16 bases between them. Per germline, CDR1 SGHTA and CDR2 FQGNSA. The CDR3 spans 14 residues. The chain's CDR3 is CASSLAGLNSRQYF. The CDR3 bases are TGTGCCAGCAGCTTAGCGGGTTTGAATAGCAGACAGTACTTC.

The CDR3 protein is CASTQGGSNQPQHF. CDR3 nucleotides: TGTGCCAGCACCCAGGGCGGGAGCAATCAGCCCCAGCATTTT. The chain carries TRBV28 and TRBJ1-5; D perhaps matches TRBD1 (5 bases). There are 14 residues in the CDR3. Trimming took 7 bases from V and 1 from J, leaving 11 bases between them. CDR1 is MDHEN, CDR2 SYDVKM, per germline.

This chain joins TRBV5-4 and TRBJ1-3; unclear D gene. Per the germline V gene, CDR1 is SGHNT and CDR2 is YYREEE (reference sequence). The length of the CDR3 is 15 residues. Trimming stripped 0 bases from V and 0 bases from J, with 7 bases between. CDR3 bases: TGTGCCAGCAGCTTGGGGGGTCGCTCTGGAAACACCATATATTTT. It translates to CASSLGGRSGNTIYF. The whole variable domain, filled in from reference TRBV5-4 and TRBJ1-3, reads ETGVTQSPTHLIKTRGQQVTLRCSSQSGHNTVSWYQQALGQGPQFIFQYYREEENGRGNFPPRFSGLQFPNYSSELNVNALELDDSALYLCASSLGGRSGNTIYFGEGSWLTVV.